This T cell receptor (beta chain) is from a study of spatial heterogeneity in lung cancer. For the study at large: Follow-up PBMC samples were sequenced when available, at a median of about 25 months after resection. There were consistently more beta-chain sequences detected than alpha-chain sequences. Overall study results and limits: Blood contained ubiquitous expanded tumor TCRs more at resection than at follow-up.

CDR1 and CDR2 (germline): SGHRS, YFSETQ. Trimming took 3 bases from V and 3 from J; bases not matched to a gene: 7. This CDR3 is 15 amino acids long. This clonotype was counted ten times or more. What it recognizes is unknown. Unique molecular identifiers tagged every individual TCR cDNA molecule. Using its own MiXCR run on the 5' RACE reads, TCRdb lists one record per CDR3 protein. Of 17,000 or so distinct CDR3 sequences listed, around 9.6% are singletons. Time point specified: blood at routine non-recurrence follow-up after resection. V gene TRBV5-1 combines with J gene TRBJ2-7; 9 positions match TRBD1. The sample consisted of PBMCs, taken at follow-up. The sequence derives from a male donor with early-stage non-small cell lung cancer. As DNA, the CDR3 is TGCGCCAGCAGCTGGGGGACAGGGAACGTCTACGAGCAGTACTTC. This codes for CASSWGTGNVYEQYF.